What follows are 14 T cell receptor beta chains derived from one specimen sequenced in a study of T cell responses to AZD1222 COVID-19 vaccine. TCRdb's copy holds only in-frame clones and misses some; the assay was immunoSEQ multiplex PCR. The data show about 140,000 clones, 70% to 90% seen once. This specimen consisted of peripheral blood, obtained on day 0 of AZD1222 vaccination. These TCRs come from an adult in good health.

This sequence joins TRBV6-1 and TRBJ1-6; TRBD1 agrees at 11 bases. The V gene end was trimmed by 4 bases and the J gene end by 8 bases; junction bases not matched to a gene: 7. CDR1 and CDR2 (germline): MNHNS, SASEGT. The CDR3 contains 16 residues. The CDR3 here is CASSGTGGWVDSPLHF. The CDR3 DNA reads TGTGCCAGCAGTGGGACAGGGGGCTGGGTTGATTCACCCCTCCACTTT.

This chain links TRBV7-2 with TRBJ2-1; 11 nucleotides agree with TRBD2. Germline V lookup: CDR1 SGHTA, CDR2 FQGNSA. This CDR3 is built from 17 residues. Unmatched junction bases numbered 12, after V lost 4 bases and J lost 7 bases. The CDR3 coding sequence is TGTGCCAGCAGCTACCAGCTTACTAGCGGGAGTGGGAATGAGCAGTTCTTC. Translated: CASSYQLTSGSGNEQFF.

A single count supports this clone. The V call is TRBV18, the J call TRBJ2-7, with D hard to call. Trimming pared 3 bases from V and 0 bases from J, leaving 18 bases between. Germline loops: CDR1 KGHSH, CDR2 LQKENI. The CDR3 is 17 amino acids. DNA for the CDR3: TGTGCCAGCTCACCCCGGTTCAATAGCCCCGGCTCCTACGAGCAGTACTTC. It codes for CASSPRFNSPGSYEQYF. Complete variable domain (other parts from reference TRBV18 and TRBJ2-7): NAGVMQNPRHLVRRRGQEARLRCSPMKGHSHVYWYRQLPEEGLKFMVYLQKENIIDESGMPKERFSAEFPKEGPSILRIQQVVRGDSAAYFCASSPRFNSPGSYEQYFGPGTRLTVT.

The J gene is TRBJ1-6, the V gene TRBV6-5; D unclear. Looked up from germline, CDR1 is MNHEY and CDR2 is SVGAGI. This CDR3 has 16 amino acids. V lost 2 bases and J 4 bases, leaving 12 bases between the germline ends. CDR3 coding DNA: TGTGCCAGCAGTTACGCGGTAGCGAGTTATAATTCACCCCTCCACTTT. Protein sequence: CASSYAVASYNSPLHF.

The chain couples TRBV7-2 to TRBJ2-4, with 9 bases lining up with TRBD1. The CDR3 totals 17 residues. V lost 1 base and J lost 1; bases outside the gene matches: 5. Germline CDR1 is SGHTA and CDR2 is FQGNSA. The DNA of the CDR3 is TGTGCCAGCAGCTTAGGGACAGGGGCGCAGGCCAAAAACATTCAGTACTTC. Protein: CASSLGTGAQAKNIQYF.

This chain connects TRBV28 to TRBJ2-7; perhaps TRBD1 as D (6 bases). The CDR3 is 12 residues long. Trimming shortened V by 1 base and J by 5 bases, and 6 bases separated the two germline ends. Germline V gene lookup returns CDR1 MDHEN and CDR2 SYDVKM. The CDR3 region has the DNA TGTGCCAGCAGTTTATACAGGGACGAGCAGTACTTC. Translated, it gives CASSLYRDEQYF.

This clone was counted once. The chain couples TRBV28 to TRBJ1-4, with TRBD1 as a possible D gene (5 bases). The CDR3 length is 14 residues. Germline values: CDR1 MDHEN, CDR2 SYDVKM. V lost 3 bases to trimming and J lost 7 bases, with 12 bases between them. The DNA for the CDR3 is TGTGCCAGCAGTTTGGGGGGATCAAGTGAAAAACTGTTTTTT. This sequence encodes CASSLGGSSEKLFF.

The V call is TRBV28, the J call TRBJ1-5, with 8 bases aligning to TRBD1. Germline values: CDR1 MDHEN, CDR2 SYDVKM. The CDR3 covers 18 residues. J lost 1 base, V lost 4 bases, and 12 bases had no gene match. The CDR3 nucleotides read TGTGCCAGCAGTTCCCCCGACAGGGGTCGTTTAAGCAATCAGCCCCAGCATTTT. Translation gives CASSSPDRGRLSNQPQHF.

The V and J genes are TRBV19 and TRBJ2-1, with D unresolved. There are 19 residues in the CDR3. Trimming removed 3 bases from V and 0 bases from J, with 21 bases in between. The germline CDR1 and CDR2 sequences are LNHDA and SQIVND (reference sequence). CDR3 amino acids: CASSMAPGRSRSSYNEQFF. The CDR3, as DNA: TGTGCCAGTAGTATGGCCCCCGGGCGTTCGCGAAGCTCCTACAATGAGCAGTTCTTC.

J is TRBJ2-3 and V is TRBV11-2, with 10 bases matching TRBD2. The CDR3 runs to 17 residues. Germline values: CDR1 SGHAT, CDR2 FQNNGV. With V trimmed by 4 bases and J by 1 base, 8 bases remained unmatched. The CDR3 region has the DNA TGTGCCAGCAGCTCCGCACCGACTAGCGGGCGCACAGATACGCAGTATTTT. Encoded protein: CASSSAPTSGRTDTQYF.

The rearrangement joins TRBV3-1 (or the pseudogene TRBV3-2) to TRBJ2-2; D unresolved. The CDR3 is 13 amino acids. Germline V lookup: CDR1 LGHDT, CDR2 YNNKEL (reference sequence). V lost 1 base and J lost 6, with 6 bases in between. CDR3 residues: CASSQVRPGELFF. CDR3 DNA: TGTGCCAGCAGCCAAGTTAGACCCGGGGAGCTGTTTTTT.

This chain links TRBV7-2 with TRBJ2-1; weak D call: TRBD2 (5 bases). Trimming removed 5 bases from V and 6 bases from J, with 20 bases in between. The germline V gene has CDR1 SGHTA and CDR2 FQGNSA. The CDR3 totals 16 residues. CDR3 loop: CASSLLSIARGNEQFF. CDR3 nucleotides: TGTGCCAGCAGCCTCCTCAGTATCGCACGGGGCAATGAGCAGTTCTTC.

Here the CDR3 DNA reads TGTGCCAGCAGCAACAATAGCGGGGGGGCATTCTACAATGAGCAGTTCTTC. Its protein is CASSNNSGGAFYNEQFF. The rearrangement joins TRBV21-1 to TRBJ2-1; the table assigns TRBD2, which was not confirmed against the DNA. TRBV21-1 is tagged as a pseudogene. The CDR3 runs to 17 residues.

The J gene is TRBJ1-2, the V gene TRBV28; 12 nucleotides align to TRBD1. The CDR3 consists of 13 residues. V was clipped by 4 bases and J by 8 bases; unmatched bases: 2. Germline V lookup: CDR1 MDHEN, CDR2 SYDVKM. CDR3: CASSSGQGAGYTF. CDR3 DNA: TGTGCCAGCAGTTCGGGACAGGGGGCAGGCTACACCTTC.